One and the same sample provided the 14 T cell receptor beta chains below, sequenced in a study of blood T cells in healthy people across ages. Sample-barcoded 5' priming and a J-beta primer mix drove a second PCR of about 6 to 12 cycles. TCRdb reprocessed the 5' RACE reads with MiXCR, giving one entry per CDR3 protein. The repertoire holds 700,000 to 950,000 distinct CDR3 sequences, with 58% as singletons. Specimen: blood. The receptors here all came from a man aged 25-40 years in good health.

This chain joins TRBV6-1 and TRBJ1-2; D remains unclear. Germline CDR1 MNHNS, CDR2 SASEGT. The CDR3 has 12 amino acids. V dropped 7 bases and J dropped 6 bases, with 12 bases sitting between them. The CDR3 protein is CASTLQLNGYTF. The CDR3 nucleotides are TGTGCCAGCACCCTACAGCTGAATGGCTACACCTTC.

This rearrangement joins TRBV4-3 to TRBJ2-2, with 11 bases matching TRBD2. Trimming at V came to 0 bases and at J to 4 bases, leaving 1 base not matched to a gene. Germline V gene sequence: CDR1 LGHNA, CDR2 YSLEER. The CDR3 sequence is 16 residues long. CDR3 DNA sequence: TGCGCCAGCAGCCAAGATAGCGGGAGGGCCACCGGGGAGCTGTTTTTT. This encodes CASSQDSGRATGELFF.

This rearrangement joins TRBV28 to TRBJ2-5; D not resolved. This CDR3 has 14 amino acids. V shed 6 bases and J shed 5 bases, with 16 bases lying between them. Per germline, CDR1 MDHEN and CDR2 SYDVKM. The CDR3 DNA follows: TGTGCCAGCAGGGGATTCCTGGGGTGGGAGACCCAGTACTTC. Translated, it gives CASRGFLGWETQYF.

There are a few counts of this clonotype. The chain has TRBV20-1 and TRBJ2-3; D possibly uses TRBD1 or TRBD2 (6 bases each). The CDR3 sequence is 13 residues long. The V end lost 6 bases, the J end lost 3 bases, and 13 bases lay between the germline ends. Germline CDR1 reads DFQATT; CDR2 reads SNEGSKA (reference sequence). CDR3 protein: CSAKGGGTDTQYF. In DNA, the CDR3 is TGCAGTGCGAAAGGAGGGGGTACAGATACGCAGTATTTT.

This rearrangement joins TRBV10-2 to TRBJ1-1; 7 positions match TRBD1. Germline V gives CDR1 WSHSY, CDR2 SAAADI. The CDR3 consists of 12 residues. With 6 bases clipped from V and 9 bases from J, the junction kept 7 bases outside the gene matches. CDR3 coding DNA: TGCGCCAGCAGGACAGGGTCTTACAAAGCTTTCTTT. This gives the protein CASRTGSYKAFF.

The chain links TRBV6-6 to TRBJ1-2; no firm D call. The CDR3 consists of 14 residues. Trimming took 7 bases from V and 10 from J, leaving 22 bases between them. CDR1 is MNHNY and CDR2 is SVGAGI in the germline V gene (reference sequence). The CDR3 loop reads CASTKGRVFEYYTF. CDR3 nucleotide sequence: TGTGCCAGCACTAAGGGAAGGGTGTTTGAGTACTACACCTTC.

The J gene is TRBJ2-1, the V gene TRBV10-2; 12 nucleotides line up with TRBD1. The J call may be mistaken, given a closer DNA end match to TRBJ2-7. Looked up from germline, CDR1 is WSHSY and CDR2 is SAAADI. The CDR3 sequence is 17 residues long. In DNA form, the CDR3 reads TGCGCCAGCAGTGGCCGAACCGGGACAGGGGGCGTGAATGAGCAGTACTTC. Residues: CASSGRTGTGGVNEQYF.

In this sample, this clonotype turned up many times. The V call is TRBV7-2, the J call TRBJ2-5; D may match TRBD1 or TRBD2 (5 bases each). There are 12 residues in the CDR3. CDR1 and CDR2 from the germline V gene are SGHTA and FQGNSA. V gave up 5 bases and J gave up 5 bases, with 9 bases separating them. CDR3 sequence reads: CASSRGEETQYF. The CDR3 DNA is TGTGCCAGCAGCCGAGGGGAGGAGACCCAGTACTTC.

V and J are TRBV6-5 and TRBJ2-3, with D perhaps matching TRBD1 or TRBD2 (6 bases each). Germline V gene sequence: CDR1 MNHEY, CDR2 SVGAGI. This CDR3 has 15 residues. Trimming cost V 0 bases and J 8 bases, with 15 bases left between them. The CDR3 protein is CASSYSFRGGGTQYF. The CDR3 DNA is TGTGCCAGCAGTTACTCGTTCAGGGGAGGAGGTACGCAGTATTTT.

This clonotype came up a few times. The chain couples TRBV7-2 to TRBJ2-1; D gene ambiguous. Germline values: CDR1 SGHTA, CDR2 FQGNSA. Trimming stripped 2 bases from V and 10 bases from J, with 9 bases between. CDR3 length equals 12 residues. Written as DNA, the CDR3 is TGTGCCAGCAGCTTATCGAGGTGGGAGCAGTTCTTC. It is translated as CASSLSRWEQFF.

The chain recombines TRBV27 with TRBJ1-4; D gene unclear. CDR3 length equals 13 residues. Trimming took off 6 bases at V and 8 bases at J, with 13 bases between the two ends. Germline V lookup: CDR1 MNHEY, CDR2 SMNVEV (reference sequence). This CDR3 is CASRAGLVEKLFF. CDR3 sequence (DNA): TGTGCCAGCAGGGCTGGGTTAGTGGAAAAACTGTTTTTT.

This clonotype came up a few times. The V call is TRBV12-3 or TRBV12-4, the J call TRBJ2-3, with TRBD2 matching over 12 bases. This CDR3 spans 15 amino acids. Losses at the gene ends were 6 bases for V and 6 bases for J; bases not matched to a gene: 7. The CDR3 DNA reads TGTGCCAGCAGACCCCTAGCGGGGGGGGGCGATACGCAGTATTTT. It translates to CASRPLAGGGDTQYF.

This sequence joins TRBV4-3 and TRBJ2-3; D is possibly TRBD1 (5 bases). This CDR3 contains 18 residues. The germline V gene encodes CDR1 LGHNA and CDR2 YSLEER. V was clipped by 2 bases and J by 5 bases, with 23 bases between them. CDR3 sequence (DNA): TGCGCCAGCAGCCAAAAGGTTTGGGGCCCTTCCGCAGTAGATACGCAGTATTTT. This encodes CASSQKVWGPSAVDTQYF.

This rearrangement joins TRBV20-1 to TRBJ2-4, with D perhaps being TRBD1 or TRBD2 (5 bases each). The germline gives CDR1 DFQATT, CDR2 SNEGSKA (reference sequence). V lost 6 bases and J 5 bases, leaving 17 bases between the germline ends. The CDR3 totals 14 residues. This chain's CDR3 is CSAEGQLIQNIQYF. For the CDR3, the DNA is TGCAGTGCAGAGGGGCAGCTGATTCAAAACATTCAGTACTTC.